This entry concerns a single T cell receptor (beta chain). Its antigen is not known. Tregs were sorted as CD4+CD25+CD127-/low cells. Study findings and constraints: Tumor-infiltrating Treg TCR alpha and beta sequences overlapped most with tumor naive CD4+ T cells, then blood naive.

The CDR3 runs to 15 residues. The ends were cut back, 5 bases at V and 2 bases at J, with 13 bases in the middle. Germline V gives CDR1 SGHTA, CDR2 FQGTGA. Semi-nested PCR with Nested Universal Primer A followed constant-region reverse priming of full-length variable regions. TCRdb analysed the 5' RACE reads with MiXCR anew, one entry per CDR3 protein. Of over 40,000 distinct CDR3 sequences listed, 22% were seen once; the top ten hold approximately 4%. The chain recombines TRBV7-3 with TRBJ2-1, with D possibly being TRBD1 or TRBD2 (6 bases each). The sequence derives from a female donor with breast cancer. Specimen: Tregs sorted from blood. Written as DNA, the CDR3 is TGTGCCAGCAGCCCCGAAGGGGGGCCCTACAATGAGCAGTTCTTC. This codes for CASSPEGGPYNEQFF.